This T cell receptor beta chain appears in the sequencing data of a study of T cell clonotyping in hematopoietic cell transplantation. Whole-study findings and limits: Recipient TCR diversity dropped after transplant; expanded clonotypes rose from day 30 to 180. At the given depth, recipient repertoires were over 95% de novo clonotypes. Higher Inverse Simpson Index values in graft donor and pretransplant recipient predicted broader posttransplant TCR diversity.

Time point indicated: recipient sample about 28 days before transplant, after cytoreduction. Recipients were bled about 28 days pretransplant and at posttransplant days 30, 100, 180. This CDR3 is 13 amino acids long. V was clipped by 3 bases and J by 0 bases, with 8 bases between them. In germline, CDR1 is SQVTM, CDR2 ANQGSEA. Profiled with immunoSEQ multiplex PCR; TCRdb holds only in-frame clones, not every one. The sample includes more than 9,000 clones, around 86% seen only once; the top ten take approximately 15%. A remark on this clone: As yet, its antigen is unknown.

This rearrangement joins TRBV29-1 to TRBJ2-5; D not resolved. This receptor was taken from a woman aged 50 to 65 with chronic myeloid leukemia. Some clones in this sample may be carry-over from other donors' samples. Specimen: peripheral blood mononuclear cells, collected before stem cell transplant. DNA of the CDR3: TGCAGCGTTGATAGAAATGACCAAGAGACCCAGTACTTC. Protein: CSVDRNDQETQYF.